These 14 T cell receptor beta chains share one sample of origin, sequenced in a study of T cells in women clearing cervical HPV infection. Here immunoSEQ multiplex PCR was the method, and the copy in TCRdb shows in-frame clones only, minus some. Its listing shows under 35,000 clones. Source material: blood buffy coat. The receptors come from a woman between 18 and 70 years old with a cervical HPV16 infection that either progressed to CIN3+ or cleared (not recorded which).

Comment on this clone: Sequencing ends 3 residues short of the CDR3 end; the germline J gene provides the rest. V is TRBV10-3 and J is TRBJ1-2; 8 positions match TRBD1. Germline assignment: CDR1 ENHRY and CDR2 SYGVKD. Unmatched junction bases numbered 2, after V lost 5 bases and J lost 3 bases. The CDR3 spans 13 residues. The covered CDR3 bases are TGTGCCATCAGTTTGACAGGGGACTATGGC. Translated: CAISLTGDYG. The entire CDR3 reads CAISLTGDYGYTF.

Notes on this clone: The CDR3 end is not reached by the read, which stops 3 residues before it; the germline J gene fills it in. The chain combines TRBV30 with TRBJ1-1, with TRBD1 as a possible D gene (6 bases). The CDR3 extends over 14 amino acids. V lost 2 bases and J 1 base, leaving 11 bases between the germline ends. The germline V gene has CDR1 GTSNPN and CDR2 SVGIG (reference sequence). The DNA read from the CDR3 is TGTGCCTGGAGTCTGGACAGCTGGAACACTGAA. Amino acids: CAWSLDSWNTE. Given in full, the CDR3 is CAWSLDSWNTEAFF.

On this clone itself: The read ends 3 residues shy of where the CDR3 ends; the end is completed using the germline J gene. The chain links TRBV29-1 to TRBJ1-2; D unresolved. The CDR3 covers 13 residues. Germline V lookup: CDR1 SQVTM, CDR2 ANQGSEA. CDR3 region: CSVEGTSGSFYTF. Incomplete CDR3 DNA: TGCAGCGTTGAAGGGACTAGCGGGTCGTTC.

Here the CDR3 reads CAWGTQGVKLFF. The sequenced CDR3 bases are TGTGCCTGGGGGACACAGGGAGTAAAA. This rearrangement joins TRBV30 to TRBJ1-4; maybe TRBD1 (6 bases). The read ends 3 residues early relative to the CDR3; the germline J gene fills the gap. Germline V gene sequence: CDR1 GTSNPN, CDR2 SVGIG (reference sequence). The CDR3 covers 12 residues. V dropped 5 bases and J dropped 10 bases, with 14 bases sitting between them.

As to this clone: With the read ending 3 residues before the CDR3 end, the germline J gene is used to fill in that end. This chain joins TRBV20-1 and TRBJ2-3, with 8 bases fitting TRBD2. This CDR3 has 14 amino acids. Per germline, CDR1 DFQATT and CDR2 SNEGSKA (reference sequence). J gave up 7 bases and V 3 bases, and 9 bases lay outside the gene matches. This CDR3 is CSASGGRFVNTQYF. The sequenced CDR3 bases are TGCAGTGCTAGCGGCGGGAGGTTTGTAAATACG.

A word on this clone: Coverage ceases 3 residues before the CDR3 finishes, and the germline J gene fills in the end. V and J are TRBV20-1 and TRBJ2-7; D not certain. The CDR3 spans 13 residues. From germline, CDR1 is DFQATT and CDR2 SNEGSKA (reference sequence). The V end was cut by 4 bases, the J end by 0 bases, with 10 bases between. The part of the CDR3 DNA that was read is TGCAGTGCTAAAGCTGCTAGCTCCTACGAG. The encoded protein is CSAKAASSYE. The full CDR3 reads CSAKAASSYEQYF.

In the case of this clone: The read stops 3 residues short of the end of the CDR3; the missing end is completed from the germline J gene. The genes are TRBV7-6 and TRBJ2-2; D may correspond to TRBD1 or TRBD2 (5 bases each). Trimming shortened V by 1 base and J by 0 bases, and 9 bases separated the two germline ends. CDR1 SGHVS and CDR2 FNYEAQ come from the germline V gene. The CDR3 totals 16 residues. The DNA read from the CDR3 is TGTGCCAGCAGCTTAGGAGGGGCAGCGAACACCGGGGAG. Its translation is CASSLGGAANTGE. The whole CDR3 sequence is CASSLGGAANTGELFF.

Remarks on this clone: The junction does not match germline at one end; this may be a read error. Sequencing ends 3 residues short of the CDR3 end; the germline J gene provides the rest. The genes are TRBV7-2 and TRBJ1-3; 9 nucleotides align to TRBD1. Germline assignment: CDR1 SGHTA and CDR2 FQGNSA. The CDR3 spans 15 residues. The CDR3 spells CASSLAGQGRDTIYF. CDR3 DNA, as far as it was read: TGTGCCAGCAGCCTAGCGGGACAGGGTAGAGACACC.

Points on this clone: The CDR3 is cut off 3 residues early in the read; its end comes from the germline J gene. J is TRBJ2-3 and V is TRBV11-2; 14 nucleotides line up with TRBD2. Germline-derived CDR1 and CDR2 are SGHAT and FQNNGV. The CDR3 is 15 amino acids. The part of the CDR3 DNA that was read is TGTGCCAGCAGACAGCCGGGACTAGCGGGAGTGGCG. It specifies CASRQPGLAGVA. The full-length CDR3 reads as CASRQPGLAGVAQYF.

About this clone itself: The read halts 3 residues ahead of the CDR3 end, with the missing end drawn from the germline J gene. This chain uses TRBV2 with TRBJ2-3; D possibly corresponds to TRBD1 (5 bases). Germline lookup yields CDR1 SNHLY and CDR2 FYNNEI. V lost 4 bases and J lost 4, with 9 bases in between. The CDR3 is 13 residues long. CDR3 residues: CASSVRGSDTQYF. CDR3 DNA (partial): TGTGCCAGCAGTGTTAGGGGTTCAGATACG.

The DNA read from the CDR3 is TGTGCCAGCAGCTTGGTAACAGGAGGCACAGATACG. Translated, it gives CASSLVTGGTDT. The CDR3 in its entirety is CASSLVTGGTDTQYF. The V and J genes are TRBV5-5 and TRBJ2-3, with a tentative D call TRBD1 (5 bases). Read data end 3 residues before the CDR3 end; the end is taken from the germline J gene. Germline CDR1 is SGHKS and CDR2 is YYEKEE (reference sequence). This CDR3 has 15 residues. The V end lost 0 bases, the J end lost 1 base, and 9 bases lay between the germline ends.

Comment on this clone: Read data end 3 residues before the CDR3 end; the end is taken from the germline J gene. This chain connects TRBV5-6 to TRBJ2-1; 9 bases fit TRBD2. V gave up 4 bases and J gave up 9 bases; unmatched junction bases: 8. Germline CDR1 is SGHDT and CDR2 is YYEEEE. This CDR3 spans 14 amino acids. CDR3 bases read: TGTGCCAGCAGCGGGGGACTAGCAACGAGTGAG. Encoded protein: CASSGGLATSE. The whole CDR3 reads CASSGGLATSEQFF.

Concerning this clone: The read ends 3 residues shy of where the CDR3 ends; the end is completed using the germline J gene. This chain links TRBV20-1 with TRBJ2-4; D perhaps matches TRBD2 (6 bases). Germline V lookup: CDR1 DFQATT, CDR2 SNEGSKA (reference sequence). Deletions cut 1 base from V and 4 bases from J, with 14 bases between. This CDR3 contains 15 residues. Partial CDR3 DNA: TGCAGTGCTAGAGGGGGTGGGGACTTAAAAAACATT. It codes for CSARGGGDLKNI. The CDR3 in full is CSARGGGDLKNIQYF.

The CDR3 loop is CASSGARDRGSNQPQHF. The DNA read from the CDR3 is TGTGCCAGCAGTGGGGCCCGGGACAGGGGCAGCAATCAGCCC. J is TRBJ1-5 and V is TRBV2, with 10 bases that match TRBD1. The read ends 3 residues shy of where the CDR3 ends; the end is completed using the germline J gene. Germline V gene sequence: CDR1 SNHLY, CDR2 FYNNEI. V was pared by 4 bases and J by 1 base, with 7 bases of the junction left unmatched. CDR3 length: 17 residues.